These T cell receptor beta chains were read from a single sample in a study of naive and memory T cell subsets. TCRdb reprocessed the UMI-ligation and nested PCR reads via MiXCR and lists one record per CDR3 protein. The table lists 130,000 to 150,000 distinct CDR3 sequences, about 18% of them singletons, with 0.14% to 0.15% in the top ten. The sequenced material came from naive CD4+ T cells from blood. The receptor source for this set is a human donor in good health. The CDR3 runs from the conserved cysteine through the conserved F or W. D genes are given only for firm matches. The size of a clone is reported for some rows only, either as once, few or many, or as a class for expanded clones.

>TRBJ2-1|.|TRBV7-9|few
CASSLNPTNEQFF
TGTGCCAGCTCTTTAAACCCCACGAATGAGCAGTTCTTC
>TRBJ1-5|TRBD1|TRBV28|few
CASSLRQGARGNQPQHF
TGTGCCAGCAGTTTGAGGCAGGGGGCGCGTGGCAATCAGCCCCAGCATTTT
>TRBJ2-4|TRBD2|TRBV4-1|.
CASSQVATSDRIQYF
TGCGCCAGCAGCCAAGTAGCGACTAGCGACCGGATTCAGTACTTC
>TRBJ2-1|TRBD2|TRBV6-5|.
CASSYTIAGPRGNEQFF
TGTGCCAGCAGTTACACAATAGCGGGCCCGAGGGGTAATGAGCAGTTCTTC
>TRBJ2-1|.|TRBV20-1|.
CSARTGGEQFF
TGCAGTGCTAGAACGGGGGGCGAGCAGTTCTTC
>TRBJ1-3|TRBD1|TRBV20-1|many
CSASGGSYTIYF
TGCAGTGCCTCAGGGGGCAGTTACACCATATATTTT
>TRBJ2-3|TRBD1|TRBV14|few
CASSLGQRTDTQYF
TGTGCCAGCAGCCTGGGACAGCGCACAGATACGCAGTATTTT
>TRBJ1-2|TRBD1|TRBV10-3|.
CAIRAGTEVSGYTF
TGTGCCATCAGGGCCGGGACAGAAGTTTCTGGCTACACCTTC
>TRBJ1-2|TRBD1|TRBV5-1|few
CASSWRQGGGGYTF
TGCGCCAGCAGCTGGAGACAGGGCGGCGGTGGCTACACCTTC
>TRBJ2-2|.|TRBV7-2|few
CASSPSSSGELFF
TGTGCCAGCAGCCCAAGTTCTTCCGGGGAGCTGTTTTTT
>TRBJ1-1|TRBD1|TRBV28|.
CASSLLAGGGTEAFF
TGTGCCAGCAGTTTATTGGCAGGGGGAGGCACTGAAGCTTTCTTT
>TRBJ2-5|TRBD2|TRBV12-3/TRBV12-4|many
CASSSGTSGSETQYF
TGTGCCAGCAGTTCTGGGACTAGCGGGAGCGAGACCCAGTACTTC
>TRBJ2-1|TRBD2|TRBV7-8|.
CASSLGSSGRAFASGNEQFF
TGTGCCAGCAGCTTAGGCTCTAGCGGGAGGGCCTTTGCTTCGGGCAATGAGCAGTTCTTC
>TRBJ2-7|TRBD2|TRBV27|.
CASCSPGLGSEQYF
TGTGCCAGCTGTTCCCCGGGACTAGGTAGCGAGCAGTACTTC
>TRBJ2-5|.|TRBV29-1|.
CSVAGGVQETQYF
TGCAGCGTTGCAGGCGGGGTTCAGGAGACCCAGTACTTC
>TRBJ2-2|TRBD2|TRBV24-1|few
CATSDFWREGLAGELFF
TGTGCCACCAGTGATTTCTGGAGGGAGGGCCTCGCCGGGGAGCTGTTTTTT
>TRBJ2-7|TRBD2|TRBV20-1|.
CSAGTNTPYEQYF
TGCAGTGCTGGGACTAATACCCCCTACGAGCAGTACTTC
>TRBJ2-4|TRBD1|TRBV18|.
CASSPPEDRGGIQYF
TGTGCCAGCTCACCGCCCGAAGACAGGGGGGGCATTCAGTACTTC
>TRBJ2-7|TRBD1|TRBV12-3/TRBV12-4|many
CASSGRDRGNYEQYF
TGTGCCAGCAGTGGAAGGGACAGGGGAAACTACGAGCAGTACTTC
>TRBJ2-1|.|TRBV12-3/TRBV12-4|.
CASSSGYNEQFF
TGTGCCAGCAGTTCTGGGTACAATGAGCAGTTCTTC
>TRBJ2-1|.|TRBV5-1|.
CASSPLRLGPFNEQFF
TGCGCCAGCAGCCCCCTACGACTGGGCCCATTCAATGAGCAGTTCTTC
>TRBJ2-7|.|TRBV2|.
CASSDRGGPYEQYF
TGTGCCAGCAGTGACAGGGGAGGTCCCTACGAGCAGTACTTC
>TRBJ2-3|TRBD2|TRBV20-1|.
CSATRLAVTDTQYF
TGCAGTGCAACCCGACTAGCGGTCACAGATACGCAGTATTTT
>TRBJ2-7|.|TRBV7-2|few
CASSLGQASYEQYF
TGTGCCAGCAGCTTAGGGCAGGCCTCCTACGAGCAGTACTTC
>TRBJ1-6|TRBD1|TRBV10-3|.
CAISANPTGTNSPLHF
TGTGCCATCAGTGCGAATCCGACAGGGACCAATTCACCCCTCCACTTT
>TRBJ2-7|TRBD2|TRBV5-4|.
CASSSPGGSGWNEQYF
TGTGCCAGCAGCTCCCCCGGAGGTAGCGGGTGGAACGAGCAGTACTTC
>TRBJ2-5|.|TRBV21-1|few
CASSTSQGQYF
TGTGCCAGCAGCACGTCACAAGGCCAGTACTTC
>TRBJ2-2|.|TRBV11-3|.
CASSRIGSGELFF
TGTGCCAGCAGCCGAATAGGATCCGGGGAGCTGTTTTTT
>TRBJ2-1|TRBD2|TRBV12-3/TRBV12-4|.
CASSARGGPRQNEQFF
TGTGCCAGCAGTGCGAGGGGAGGGCCCAGACAAAATGAGCAGTTCTTC
>TRBJ1-3|.|TRBV3-1|.
CASSQDPGPGNTIYF
TGTGCCAGCAGCCAAGACCCAGGGCCCGGAAACACCATATATTTT